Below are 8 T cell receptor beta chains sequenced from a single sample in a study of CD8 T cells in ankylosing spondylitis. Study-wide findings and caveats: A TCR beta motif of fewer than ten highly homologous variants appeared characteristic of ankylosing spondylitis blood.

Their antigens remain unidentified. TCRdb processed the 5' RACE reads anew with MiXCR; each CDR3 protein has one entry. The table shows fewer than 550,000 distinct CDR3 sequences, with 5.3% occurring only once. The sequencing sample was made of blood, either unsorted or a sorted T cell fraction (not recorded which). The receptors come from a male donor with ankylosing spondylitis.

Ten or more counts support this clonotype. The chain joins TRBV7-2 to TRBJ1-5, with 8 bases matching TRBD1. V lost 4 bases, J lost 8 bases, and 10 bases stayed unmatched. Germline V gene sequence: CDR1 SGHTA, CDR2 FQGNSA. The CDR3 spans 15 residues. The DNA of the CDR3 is TGTGCCAGCAGCTCTCGGACAGGGATTTCGGAGCCCCAGCATTTT. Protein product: CASSSRTGISEPQHF.

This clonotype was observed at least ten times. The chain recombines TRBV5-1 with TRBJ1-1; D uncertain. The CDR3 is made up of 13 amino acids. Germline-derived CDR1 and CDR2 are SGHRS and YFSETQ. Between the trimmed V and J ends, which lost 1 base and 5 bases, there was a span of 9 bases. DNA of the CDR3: TGCGCCAGCAGCTTGTGGGCAGCTACTGAAGCTTTCTTT. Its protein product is CASSLWAATEAFF.

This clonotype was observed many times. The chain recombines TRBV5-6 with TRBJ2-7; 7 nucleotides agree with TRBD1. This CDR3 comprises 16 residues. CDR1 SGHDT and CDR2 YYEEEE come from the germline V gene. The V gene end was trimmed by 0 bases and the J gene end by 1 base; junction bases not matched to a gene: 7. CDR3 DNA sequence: TGTGCCAGCAGCTTGGTGTTATCGGGACAGTCCTACGAGCAGTACTTC. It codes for CASSLVLSGQSYEQYF.

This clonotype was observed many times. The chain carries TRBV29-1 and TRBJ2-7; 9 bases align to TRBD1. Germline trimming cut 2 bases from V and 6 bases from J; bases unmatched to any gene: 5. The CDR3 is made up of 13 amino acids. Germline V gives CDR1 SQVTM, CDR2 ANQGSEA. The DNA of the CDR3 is TGCAGCGTTGAATGGGACAGGGTAGGCGAGCAGTACTTC. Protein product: CSVEWDRVGEQYF.

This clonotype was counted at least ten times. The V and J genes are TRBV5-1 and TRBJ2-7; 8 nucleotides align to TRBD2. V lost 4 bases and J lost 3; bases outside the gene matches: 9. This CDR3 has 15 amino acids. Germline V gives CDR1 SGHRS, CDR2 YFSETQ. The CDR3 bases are TGCGCCAGCAGCCCCCGGGGTAGCGGGAACTACGAGCAGTACTTC. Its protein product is CASSPRGSGNYEQYF.

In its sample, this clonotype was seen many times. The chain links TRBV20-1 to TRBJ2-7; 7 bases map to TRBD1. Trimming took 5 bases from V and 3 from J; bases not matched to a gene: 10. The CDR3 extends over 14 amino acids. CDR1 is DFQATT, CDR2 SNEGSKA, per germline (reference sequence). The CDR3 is CSALAGTAIYEQYF. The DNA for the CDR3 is TGCAGTGCTCTCGCCGGGACAGCGATCTACGAGCAGTACTTC.

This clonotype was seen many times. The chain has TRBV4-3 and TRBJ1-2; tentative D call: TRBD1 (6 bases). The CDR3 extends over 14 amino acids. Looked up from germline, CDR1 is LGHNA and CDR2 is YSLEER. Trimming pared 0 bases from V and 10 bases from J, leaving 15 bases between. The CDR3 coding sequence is TGCGCCAGCAGCCAAGAAGTACAGGGCAGTGACTACACCTTC. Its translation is CASSQEVQGSDYTF.

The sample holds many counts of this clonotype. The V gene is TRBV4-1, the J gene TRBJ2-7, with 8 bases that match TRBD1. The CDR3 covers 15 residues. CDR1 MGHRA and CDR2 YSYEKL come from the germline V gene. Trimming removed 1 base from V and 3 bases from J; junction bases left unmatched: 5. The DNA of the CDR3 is TGCGCCAGCAGCCAAGTCAGGGGGCAAGTCTACGAGCAGTACTTC. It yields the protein CASSQVRGQVYEQYF.